These T cell receptor beta chains were read from a single sample in a study of T cells in Graves' hyperthyroidism and ophthalmopathy. TCRdb independently ran MiXCR on the multiplex PCR reads; one entry per CDR3 protein. The table shows hundreds of thousands of distinct CDR3 sequences, with about 15% occurring only once. Sequencing input: blood. These receptors came from a woman aged 18-29 years with Graves' hyperthyroidism. Each CDR3 is given without its conserved first and last residue.

J gene: TRBJ1-5; CDR3 length: 15; V gene: TRBV2; CDR3 protein: ASSEGTGYVSNQPQH
J gene: TRBJ1-1; CDR3 length: 12; V gene: TRBV20-1; CDR3 protein: SAGTVGVNTEAF
J gene: TRBJ2-1; CDR3 length: 11; V gene: TRBV13; CDR3 protein: ASRAGGYNEQF
J gene: TRBJ2-2; CDR3 length: 11; V gene: TRBV2; CDR3 protein: ASSELAGGELF
J gene: TRBJ2-3; CDR3 length: 16; V gene: TRBV2; CDR3 protein: ASSEALPFSKGTDTQY
J gene: TRBJ2-1; CDR3 length: 12; V gene: TRBV4-3; CDR3 protein: ASSHGGEGYRQF
J gene: TRBJ2-7; CDR3 length: 12; V gene: TRBV20-1; CDR3 protein: SATGTFGSYEQY
J gene: TRBJ2-3; CDR3 length: 13; V gene: TRBV28; CDR3 protein: ASSFIWDSTDTQY
J gene: TRBJ2-1; CDR3 length: 11; V gene: TRBV7-9; CDR3 protein: ASSTPITREQF
J gene: TRBJ2-7; CDR3 length: 9; V gene: TRBV3-1; CDR3 protein: ASSQGIEQY
J gene: TRBJ2-1; CDR3 length: 11; V gene: TRBV2; CDR3 protein: VSPLEGAGEQF
J gene: TRBJ1-6; CDR3 length: 11; V gene: TRBV7-8; CDR3 protein: ATKQPNNSPLH
J gene: TRBJ1-5; CDR3 length: 12; V gene: TRBV27; CDR3 protein: ASRNRGLNQPQH
J gene: TRBJ1-1; CDR3 length: 12; V gene: TRBV30; CDR3 protein: AWTAGQGDTEAF
J gene: TRBJ1-2; CDR3 length: 8; V gene: TRBV2; CDR3 protein: ASSDRALY
J gene: TRBJ2-3; CDR3 length: 13; V gene: TRBV6-2/TRBV6-3; CDR3 protein: ASSYPPDRDDTQY
J gene: TRBJ2-4; CDR3 length: 16; V gene: TRBV4-1; CDR3 protein: ASSQGPRGGSAKNIQY
J gene: TRBJ1-2; CDR3 length: 12; V gene: TRBV11-2; CDR3 protein: ASSPEAGNYGYT